This T cell receptor (beta chain) is drawn from a study of T cells in severe cutaneous drug reactions. Study-wide background: Recruitment ran 2011 to 2018 in Taiwan, Thailand and a European registry.

Bulk and single-cell libraries used iRepertoire multiplex PCR with TCR subtype-specific primers. For each CDR3 protein, TCRdb gives one entry from its re-call of the multiplex PCR reads, without DNA. The sample yields about 10,000 distinct CDR3 sequences, of which the top ten take up approximately 20%. The CDR3 is made up of 15 amino acids. Germline V gene sequence: CDR1 WSHSY, CDR2 SAAADI. Carbamazepine had induced Stevens-Johnson syndrome or toxic epidermal necrolysis in the sequenced donors. Sequencing was carried out using cells from a skin blister. This TCR derives from a human donor with Stevens-Johnson syndrome, a severe cutaneous drug reaction. This chain uses TRBV10-2 with TRBJ2-1; the TCRdb D gene call, TRBD1, has no DNA to confirm it. This chain's CDR3 is CASSDGQEGWNEQFF.